Listed below are T cell receptor beta chains from one sample, sequenced in a study of T cell responses to AZD1222 COVID-19 vaccine. TCRdb's copy holds only in-frame clones and misses some; the assay was immunoSEQ multiplex PCR. The sample consists of roughly 97,000 clones, over 75% of them appearing once. This sample comprised peripheral blood, obtained on day 0 of AZD1222 vaccination. Every receptor here comes from an adult in good health. Both conserved end residues are part of each CDR3. The D gene is left open where the match is weak. Expanded clones are given a class, and other clones once, few, many or no size at all.

size: NA; V: TRBV6-5; J: TRBJ2-1; D: NA; CDR3: CASSYPSPSNEQFF; DNA: TGTGCCAGCAGTTACCCTAGTCCCTCGAATGAGCAGTTCTTC
size: NA; V: TRBV28; J: TRBJ2-4; D: TRBD1; CDR3: CASSSGQNIAKNIQYF; DNA: TGTGCCAGCAGTTCGGGACAGAACATAGCCAAAAACATTCAGTACTTC
size: NA; V: TRBV3-1/TRBV3-2; J: TRBJ2-5; D: TRBD2; CDR3: CASSRTRTSGGRETQYF; DNA: TGTGCCAGCAGCCGAACCCGGACTAGCGGGGGCCGGGAGACCCAGTACTTC
size: NA; V: TRBV19; J: TRBJ1-1; D: NA; CDR3: CASSTFQGTEAFF; DNA: TGTGCCAGTAGTACCTTTCAGGGAACCGAAGCTTTCTTT
size: NA; V: TRBV28; J: TRBJ1-5; D: NA; CDR3: CASSHGGLINQPQHF; DNA: TGTGCCAGCAGTCACGGCGGGCTTATTAATCAGCCCCAGCATTTT
size: NA; V: TRBV12-3/TRBV12-4; J: TRBJ2-3; D: NA; CDR3: CASSRIGTDTQYF; DNA: TGTGCCAGCAGTCGCATCGGGACAGATACGCAGTATTTT
size: NA; V: TRBV11-2; J: TRBJ2-7; D: NA; CDR3: CASSLDSRKGRDYF; DNA: TGTGCCAGCAGCTTAGATTCGCGTAAGGGCAGGGATTACTTC
size: NA; V: TRBV14; J: TRBJ1-2; D: NA; CDR3: CASMKTGGAKTHYGYTF; DNA: TGTGCCAGCATGAAAACGGGGGGCGCAAAAACCCACTATGGCTACACCTTC
size: NA; V: TRBV30; J: TRBJ1-6; D: TRBD1; CDR3: CAWRTGNGSPLHF; DNA: TGTGCCTGGAGGACAGGGAACGGTTCACCCCTCCACTTT
size: NA; V: TRBV5-1; J: TRBJ1-4; D: NA; CDR3: CASSSTGFTNEKLFF; DNA: TGCGCCAGCAGCTCCACAGGGTTCACTAATGAAAAACTGTTTTTT
size: NA; V: TRBV5-4; J: TRBJ2-1; D: NA; CDR3: CASSFGQGPTYNEQFF; DNA: TGTGCCAGCAGCTTTGGTCAGGGACCGACCTACAATGAGCAGTTCTTC
size: NA; V: TRBV21-1; J: TRBJ2-7; D: NA; CDR3: CASSKKGARQAHEQYF; DNA: TGTGCCAGCAGCAAAAAGGGGGCCCGACAGGCCCACGAGCAGTACTTC
size: NA; V: TRBV24-1; J: TRBJ1-1; D: NA; CDR3: CATARTDTEAFF; DNA: TGTGCCACCGCCAGGACAGACACTGAAGCTTTCTTT
size: NA; V: TRBV7-9; J: TRBJ1-2; D: NA; CDR3: CASSRVGLGYTF; DNA: TGTGCCAGCAGTAGGGTCGGGTTGGGCTACACCTTC
size: NA; V: TRBV9; J: TRBJ2-1; D: TRBD2; CDR3: CASSTRLAGEGNEQFF; DNA: TGTGCCAGCAGCACCCGACTAGCGGGAGAAGGAAATGAGCAGTTCTTC
size: NA; V: TRBV18; J: TRBJ1-3; D: NA; CDR3: CASSQSKGKHTIYF; DNA: TGTGCCAGCTCACAGTCAAAGGGCAAGCACACCATATATTTT
size: NA; V: TRBV6-5; J: TRBJ2-7; D: TRBD1; CDR3: CASSRDRNEQYF; DNA: TGTGCCAGCAGTCGGGACAGGAACGAGCAGTACTTC
size: NA; V: TRBV7-9; J: TRBJ1-2; D: NA; CDR3: CASSSTTANYGYTF; DNA: TGTGCCAGCAGCTCTACGACAGCCAACTATGGCTACACCTTC
size: NA; V: TRBV9; J: TRBJ1-2; D: TRBD1; CDR3: CASSVAIVGQGDYGYTF; DNA: TGTGCCAGCAGCGTAGCAATTGTTGGACAGGGGGACTATGGCTACACCTTC
size: NA; V: TRBV12-3/TRBV12-4; J: TRBJ2-3; D: NA; CDR3: CASSGTSTDTQYF; DNA: TGTGCCAGCAGTGGGACTAGCACAGATACGCAGTATTTT
size: once; V: TRBV29-1; J: TRBJ2-7; D: TRBD1; CDR3: CSGRDRTSYEQYF; DNA: TGCAGCGGCAGGGACAGGACCTCCTACGAGCAGTACTTC
size: NA; V: TRBV18; J: TRBJ1-3; D: NA; CDR3: CASSPDAGSGNTIYF; DNA: TGTGCCAGCTCACCAGACGCGGGCTCCGGAAACACCATATATTTT
size: NA; V: TRBV15; J: TRBJ2-5; D: NA; CDR3: CATSRAPSETQYF; DNA: TGTGCCACCAGCAGAGCCCCCTCAGAGACCCAGTACTTC
size: NA; V: TRBV7-2; J: TRBJ2-3; D: TRBD2; CDR3: CASSLAGGSPTDTQYF; DNA: TGTGCCAGCAGCTTAGCCGGGGGGTCCCCGACAGATACGCAGTATTTT
size: NA; V: TRBV7-8; J: TRBJ2-2; D: NA; CDR3: CASSLPGELFF; DNA: TGTGCCAGCAGCCTTCCCGGGGAGCTGTTTTTT
size: once; V: TRBV28; J: TRBJ2-7; D: NA; CDR3: CASSLRGTVYEQYF; DNA: TGTGCCAGCAGTTTACGCGGGACAGTCTACGAGCAGTACTTC
size: NA; V: TRBV9; J: TRBJ1-1; D: TRBD1; CDR3: CASSVGQVATEAFF; DNA: TGTGCCAGCAGCGTTGGACAGGTGGCAACTGAAGCTTTCTTT
size: NA; V: TRBV5-1; J: TRBJ2-7; D: NA; CDR3: CASSLDSGSYEQYF; DNA: TGCGCCAGCAGCTTGGACAGTGGGTCCTACGAGCAGTACTTC
size: once; V: TRBV9; J: TRBJ1-2; D: TRBD1; CDR3: CASSVGRGTGKGYTF; DNA: TGTGCCAGCAGCGTAGGAAGAGGGACAGGGAAAGGCTACACCTTC
size: NA; V: TRBV7-2; J: TRBJ2-5; D: TRBD2; CDR3: CASKVGTSGGETQYF; DNA: TGTGCCAGCAAAGTCGGGACGAGCGGGGGGGAGACCCAGTACTTC
size: NA; V: TRBV7-9; J: TRBJ1-6; D: NA; CDR3: CASSQSNSRNSPLHF; DNA: TGTGCCAGCAGCCAGTCAAATTCGCGGAATTCACCCCTCCACTTT
size: NA; V: TRBV7-2; J: TRBJ1-2; D: NA; CDR3: CASSFGTSYGYTF; DNA: TGTGCCAGCAGCTTTGGGACGTCTTATGGCTACACCTTC
size: once; V: TRBV19; J: TRBJ1-5; D: NA; CDR3: CASSIDRQPQHF; DNA: TGTGCCAGTAGTATAGATCGTCAGCCCCAGCATTTT
size: NA; V: TRBV4-2; J: TRBJ2-2; D: NA; CDR3: CASSGRGGGELFF; DNA: TGTGCCAGCAGCGGGCGGGGCGGCGGGGAGCTGTTTTTT
size: NA; V: TRBV7-9; J: TRBJ1-1; D: NA; CDR3: CASSSTRMNTEAFF; DNA: TGTGCCAGCAGCTCAACAAGGATGAACACTGAAGCTTTCTTT
size: NA; V: TRBV12-3/TRBV12-4; J: TRBJ1-2; D: NA; CDR3: CASSSTPSYGYTF; DNA: TGTGCCAGCAGTTCCACACCCTCGTATGGCTACACCTTC
size: NA; V: TRBV19; J: TRBJ1-2; D: NA; CDR3: CATARGSWGYGYTF; DNA: TGTGCCACCGCCAGGGGCAGCTGGGGCTATGGCTACACCTTC
size: NA; V: TRBV4-3; J: TRBJ1-5; D: TRBD1; CDR3: CASSQGTGRGQPQHF; DNA: TGCGCCAGCAGCCAAGGGACAGGGAGAGGCCAGCCCCAGCATTTT
size: NA; V: TRBV27; J: TRBJ1-1; D: TRBD1; CDR3: CASSSRGDTEAFF; DNA: TGTGCCAGCAGTTCCAGGGGGGACACTGAAGCTTTCTTT
size: NA; V: TRBV27; J: TRBJ2-2; D: NA; CDR3: CASSLQYTGELFF; DNA: TGTGCCAGCAGTTTGCAATACACCGGGGAGCTGTTTTTT
size: NA; V: TRBV7-9; J: TRBJ2-1; D: NA; CDR3: CASSIGSGEGVGNEQFF; DNA: TGTGCCAGCAGCATCGGGAGCGGGGAGGGGGTTGGCAATGAGCAGTTCTTC
size: NA; V: TRBV28; J: TRBJ1-6; D: TRBD1; CDR3: CASSPRGQAISPLHF; DNA: TGTGCCAGCAGTCCCCGCGGACAGGCTATTTCACCCCTCCACTTT
size: NA; V: TRBV28; J: TRBJ1-1; D: NA; CDR3: CASIRLPRGTEAFF; DNA: TGTGCCAGCATTAGACTGCCCAGGGGCACTGAAGCTTTCTTT
size: NA; V: TRBV28; J: TRBJ2-7; D: TRBD2; CDR3: CASSLGGGYEQYF; DNA: TGTGCCAGCAGTCTTGGGGGGGGGTACGAGCAGTACTTC
size: NA; V: TRBV9; J: TRBJ1-3; D: TRBD1; CDR3: CASSTGGSGNTIYF; DNA: TGTGCCAGCAGCACAGGGGGGTCAGGAAACACCATATATTTT
size: few; V: TRBV5-1; J: TRBJ1-4; D: NA; CDR3: CASSLGQTQTNEKLFF; DNA: TGCGCCAGCAGCTTGGGACAGACCCAAACTAATGAAAAACTGTTTTTT
size: NA; V: TRBV9; J: TRBJ1-6; D: NA; CDR3: CASSVGDSSSYNSPLHF; DNA: TGTGCCAGCAGCGTAGGGGACTCCAGCTCCTATAATTCACCCCTCCACTTT
size: NA; V: TRBV19; J: TRBJ1-5; D: NA; CDR3: CASSTQADQPQHF; DNA: TGTGCCAGTAGCACTCAGGCGGATCAGCCCCAGCATTTT
size: NA; V: TRBV6-5; J: TRBJ1-6; D: NA; CDR3: CASSYEGNSPLHF; DNA: TGTGCCAGCAGTTACGAAGGAAATTCACCCCTCCACTTT
size: once; V: TRBV6-2/TRBV6-3; J: TRBJ2-5; D: NA; CDR3: CASSGTRPETQYF; DNA: TGTGCCAGCAGCGGGACCCGTCCAGAGACCCAGTACTTC
size: NA; V: TRBV6-2/TRBV6-3; J: TRBJ2-7; D: NA; CDR3: CASSYHSGVRTYEQYF; DNA: TGTGCCAGCAGTTACCACTCAGGGGTCCGGACCTACGAGCAGTACTTC
size: NA; V: TRBV6-5; J: TRBJ1-4; D: NA; CDR3: CASTGRINEKLFF; DNA: TGTGCCAGCACCGGACGTATTAATGAAAAACTGTTTTTT
size: NA; V: TRBV15; J: TRBJ1-1; D: NA; CDR3: CATSSDMNTEAFF; DNA: TGTGCCACCAGCAGTGATATGAACACTGAAGCTTTCTTT